The clone carrying this T cell receptor (beta chain) was seen once. Its target is unknown. These data come from a study of radiotherapy plus CTLA-4 blockade in lung cancer. Data came from immunoSEQ multiplex PCR; TCRdb stores just in-frame clones and leaves some out. Among about 59,000 clones listed, around 76% were seen once. Study-wide results and limits: Radiotherapy was combined with ipilimumab, and tumor-derived TCR clones then expanded in blood. Strongest reported response predictors: early blood clone changes and post-radiation interferon-beta.

Patients in the study, people with chemo-refractory metastatic non-small-cell lung cancer, received focal radiation plus ipilimumab CTLA-4 blockade. The TCR comes from a human donor with non-small cell lung cancer who had a complete response to radiotherapy plus ipilimumab. Sequenced material: peripheral blood, taken from a patient treated with radiotherapy plus ipilimumab.

The CDR3 spells CASSQSIPRANNEKLFF. The CDR3 nucleotides are TGTGCCAGCAGCCAATCTATCCCCAGGGCCAATAATGAAAAACTGTTTTTT. The V call is TRBV16, the J call TRBJ1-4; a possible D gene is TRBD1 (5 bases). V lost 0 bases and J lost 4, with 15 bases in between. This CDR3 contains 17 residues. Germline CDR1 is KGHSY and CDR2 is FQNENV.